This entry lists 25 T cell receptor beta chains sequenced from one sample in a study of blood T cell repertoires in COVID-19. Here immunoSEQ multiplex PCR was the method, and the copy in TCRdb shows in-frame clones only, minus some. The data contain tens of thousands of clones, about 88% of them singletons. Sequencing used peripheral blood. Every receptor here comes from a human donor in a cohort sampled during active COVID-19.

The genes are TRBV2 and TRBJ2-7; D not resolved. The V gene's germline CDR1 is SNHLY and CDR2 FYNNEI. The CDR3 contains 14 residues. The V end was cut by 1 base, the J end by 7 bases, with 14 bases between. The CDR3 DNA sequence: TGTGCCAGCAGTGAAGAAAGCAGGCTAAGAGAGCAGTACTTC. This sequence encodes CASSEESRLREQYF.

The CDR3 DNA follows: TGCGCCAGCAGCCAAATCCAGACAGTTGACTATGGCTACACCTTC. Protein product: CASSQIQTVDYGYTF. This chain uses TRBV4-1 with TRBJ1-2, with D perhaps matching TRBD1 (5 bases). Trimming cost V 2 bases and J 3 bases, with 13 bases left between them. Per germline, CDR1 MGHRA and CDR2 YSYEKL. The CDR3 runs 15 residues.

The chain recombines TRBV19 with TRBJ2-5; D not certain. Germline loops: CDR1 LNHDA, CDR2 SQIVND (reference sequence). The CDR3 covers 13 residues. Between the trimmed V and J ends, which lost 5 bases and 0 bases, there was a span of 7 bases. The CDR3 spells CASSPEYQETQYF. The CDR3 DNA is TGTGCCAGTAGTCCCGAGTACCAAGAGACCCAGTACTTC.

This clone was observed a handful of times. V is TRBV5-1 and J is TRBJ1-2; 7 bases are shared with TRBD1. V shed 4 bases and J 4 bases; nucleotides not matched to a gene: 4. From germline, CDR1 is SGHRS and CDR2 YFSETQ. The CDR3 is 13 amino acids. CDR3 amino acids: CASSRDRVYGYTF. The DNA of the CDR3 is TGCGCCAGCAGCCGAGACAGGGTCTATGGCTACACCTTC.

The chain carries TRBV6-1 and TRBJ1-4, with D unresolved. This CDR3 region has 14 residues. Looked up from germline, CDR1 is MNHNS and CDR2 is SASEGT. V lost 2 bases and J 5 bases, leaving 9 bases between the germline ends. CDR3 bases: TGTGCCAGCAGTGAATGGGCGCAGAATGAAAAACTGTTTTTT. Residues: CASSEWAQNEKLFF.

J is TRBJ2-5 and V is TRBV4-1; the D is unclear. The CDR3 extends over 13 amino acids. Deletions cut 1 base from V and 2 bases from J, with 5 bases between. CDR1 and CDR2 from the germline V gene are MGHRA and YSYEKL. The CDR3 nucleotides read TGCGCCAGCAGCCAAGTCAGGCAAGAGACCCAGTACTTC. It yields the protein CASSQVRQETQYF.

This clone occurred once. The chain is built from TRBV6-1 and TRBJ1-5; unclear D gene. Between the trimmed V and J ends, which lost 1 base and 5 bases, there was a span of 6 bases. Germline assignment: CDR1 MNHNS and CDR2 SASEGT. This CDR3 has 13 residues. In DNA form, the CDR3 reads TGTGCCAGCAGTGAAGGCAGGTATCAGCCCCAGCATTTT. This translates into CASSEGRYQPQHF.

This clone was picked up one time. The chain uses TRBV20-1 and TRBJ2-7; tentative D call: TRBD2 (5 bases). The CDR3 loop spans 11 amino acids. CDR1 is DFQATT and CDR2 is SNEGSKA in the germline V gene (reference sequence). V was cut by 8 bases and J by 6 bases, with 14 bases left in between. The CDR3 is CSTRRAGEQYF. CDR3 in DNA: TGCAGTACTCGGCGGGCTGGCGAGCAGTACTTC.

The V gene is TRBV20-1, the J gene TRBJ2-7; no clear D. This CDR3 has 11 amino acids. Germline V gives CDR1 DFQATT, CDR2 SNEGSKA (reference sequence). The CDR3: CSANPLGEQYF. For the CDR3, the DNA is TGCAGCGCCAATCCCCTCGGCGAGCAGTACTTC.

The chain carries TRBV28 and TRBJ2-1, with 12 bases aligning to TRBD2. CDR1 and CDR2 (germline): MDHEN, SYDVKM. This CDR3 has 15 residues. The junction had 3 bases not matched to a gene; V was cut back by 4 bases and J by 5 bases. The CDR3 nucleotides are TGTGCCAGCAGTTATGGACTAGCGGGACACAATGAGCAGTTCTTC. Residues: CASSYGLAGHNEQFF.

The chain joins TRBV29-1 to TRBJ1-1; TRBD1 might be the D (6 bases). The V gene lost 5 bases and the J gene lost 8 bases, with 9 bases spanning the gap. The CDR3 has 10 amino acids. In germline, CDR1 is SQVTM, CDR2 ANQGSEA. The CDR3 is CSVLQGEAFF. The CDR3 nucleotides are TGCAGCGTTTTACAGGGAGAAGCTTTCTTT.

The chain links TRBV19 to TRBJ1-5; D unclear. The length of the CDR3 is 15 residues. Germline-derived CDR1 and CDR2 are LNHDA and SQIVND (reference sequence). Trimming removed 3 bases at V and 3 bases at J, with 12 bases between. CDR3 coding DNA: TGTGCCAGTAGTATGGTCACGACTTTCAATCAGCCCCAGCATTTT. Translating it yields CASSMVTTFNQPQHF.

The chain couples TRBV24-1 to TRBJ2-5, with 12 bases matching TRBD2. CDR3 length: 18 amino acids. With V trimmed by 4 bases and J by 2 bases, 10 bases remained unmatched. In germline, CDR1 is KGHDR, CDR2 SFDVKD. The DNA for the CDR3 is TGTGCCACCAGTGACCAAGGACTAGCGGGGCCCCTTCAAGAGACCCAGTACTTC. Encoded protein: CATSDQGLAGPLQETQYF.

This clone was counted a single time. This rearrangement joins TRBV6-5 to TRBJ1-2, with 8 nucleotides matching TRBD1. V was clipped by 2 bases and J by 8 bases; unmatched bases: 7. Germline V gene lookup returns CDR1 MNHEY and CDR2 SVGAGI. CDR3 length: 14 residues. The CDR3 coding sequence is TGTGCCAGCAGTTACGGCCAGGGGGCGTTGGGCTACACCTTC. Amino acids: CASSYGQGALGYTF.

There are a few counts of this clone. This chain uses TRBV20-1 with TRBJ1-5; D uncertain. Trimming shortened V by 3 bases and J by 6 bases, and 15 bases separated the two germline ends. Germline V gene sequence: CDR1 DFQATT, CDR2 SNEGSKA (reference sequence). The CDR3 is 14 residues long. CDR3 region: CSASSFGLTQPQHF. The DNA of the CDR3 is TGCAGTGCTAGTTCTTTCGGGTTAACTCAGCCCCAGCATTTT.

The J gene is TRBJ1-1, the V gene TRBV13, with 8 bases lining up with TRBD1. The CDR3 is made up of 13 amino acids. Trimming at V came to 4 bases and at J to 3 bases, leaving 1 base not matched to a gene. Germline values: CDR1 PRHDT, CDR2 FYEKMQ (reference sequence). CDR3: CASSSRGHTEAFF. CDR3 nucleotides: TGTGCCAGCAGCTCCAGGGGGCACACTGAAGCTTTCTTT.

V usage is TRBV19 and J usage is TRBJ2-1, with TRBD2 matching over 13 bases. The CDR3 has 15 amino acids. Germline V gives CDR1 LNHDA, CDR2 SQIVND (reference sequence). V shed 3 bases and J 9 bases; nucleotides not matched to a gene: 5. CDR3 sequence reads: CASSITSGGAGEQFF. DNA of the CDR3: TGTGCCAGTAGTATTACTAGCGGGGGGGCCGGTGAGCAGTTCTTC. Together with reference TRBV19 and TRBJ2-1, the CDR3 gives the full variable domain: DGGITQSPKYLFRKEGQNVTLSCEQNLNHDAMYWYRQDPGQGLRLIYYSQIVNDFQKGDIAEGYSVSREKKESFPLTVTSAQKNPTAFYLCASSITSGGAGEQFFGPGTRLTVL.

This chain connects TRBV28 to TRBJ1-2, with D perhaps matching TRBD1 (6 bases). Germline V gene sequence: CDR1 MDHEN, CDR2 SYDVKM. The length of the CDR3 is 12 residues. Trimming left V 5 bases short and J 6 bases short, with 10 bases between. The CDR3 DNA sequence: TGTGCCAGCAGTACAGGGAAGGATGGCTACACCTTC. Amino acids: CASSTGKDGYTF.

This chain uses TRBV7-2 with TRBJ2-7; D call uncertain. Trimming stripped 5 bases from V and 2 bases from J, with 13 bases between. CDR3 length: 14 amino acids. Per germline, CDR1 SGHTA and CDR2 FQGNSA. The CDR3 region has the DNA TGTGCCAGCAGCCCTCAAAGGAGCACCTACGAGCAGTACTTC. Its protein is CASSPQRSTYEQYF.

The chain carries TRBV5-6 and TRBJ1-1; no clear D. CDR3 length equals 12 residues. The germline V gene encodes CDR1 SGHDT and CDR2 YYEEEE. The V end lost 5 bases, the J end lost 2 bases, and 7 bases lay between the germline ends. The CDR3, as DNA: TGTGCCAGCAGGCTAGGCAACACTGAAGCTTTCTTT. Translated, it gives CASRLGNTEAFF.

The CDR3 DNA sequence: TGTGCCAGCAGCCCCCATCGTAGCGGGGGCACAGATACGCAGTATTTT. It encodes CASSPHRSGGTDTQYF. The chain recombines TRBV7-2 with TRBJ2-3; 8 bases align to TRBD2. The CDR3 loop spans 16 amino acids. Losses at the gene ends were 5 bases for V and 1 base for J; bases not matched to a gene: 8. Germline V gene lookup returns CDR1 SGHTA and CDR2 FQGNSA.

CDR3: CAWNEYQETQYF. The CDR3 DNA follows: TGTGCCTGGAACGAGTACCAAGAGACCCAGTACTTC. This rearrangement joins TRBV30 to TRBJ2-5; D not resolved. The CDR3 is made up of 12 amino acids. Per the germline V gene, CDR1 is GTSNPN and CDR2 is SVGIG (reference sequence). V shed 4 bases and J shed 0 bases, with 6 bases lying between them.

The V call is TRBV7-9, the J call TRBJ2-1, with 8 bases matching TRBD1. Germline assignment: CDR1 SEHNR and CDR2 FQNEAQ (reference sequence). After removal of 3 bases from V and 5 bases from J, the junction contained 3 bases not matched to a gene. CDR3 length: 14 amino acids. The CDR3 nucleotides are TGTGCCAGCAGCTTGTCGACAGGGGACAATGAGCAGTTCTTC. It specifies CASSLSTGDNEQFF. Full variable domain (missing parts from reference TRBV7-9 and TRBJ2-1): DTGVSQNPRHKITKRGQNVTFRCDPISEHNRLYWYRQTLGQGPEFLTYFQNEAQLEKSRLLSDRFSAERPKGSFSTLEIQRTEQGDSAMYLCASSLSTGDNEQFFGPGTRLTVL.

The genes are TRBV7-2 and TRBJ2-7; D not resolved. The germline V gene encodes CDR1 SGHTA and CDR2 FQGNSA. V was trimmed by 2 bases and J by 6 bases, leaving 5 bases between them. The length of the CDR3 is 11 residues. CDR3 region: CASSLNGEQYF. The CDR3 coding sequence is TGTGCCAGCAGCTTAAACGGCGAGCAGTACTTC.

The rearrangement joins TRBV7-3 to TRBJ1-6; unclear D gene. Trimming pared 0 bases from V and 7 bases from J, leaving 4 bases between. Germline assignment: CDR1 SGHTA and CDR2 FQGTGA. This CDR3 region has 13 residues. CDR3 residues: CASSLTRNSPLHF. As DNA, the CDR3 is TGTGCCAGCAGCTTAACTCGGAATTCACCCCTCCACTTT.